These 32 T cell receptor beta chains were all obtained from the same sample, sequenced in a study of early T cells in non-severe SARS-CoV-2 infection. Each CDR3 protein is one row after TCRdb ran MiXCR on the 5' RACE reads. The sample has tens of thousands of distinct CDR3 sequences, approximately 12% seen once. Source material: whole blood. These receptors were collected from an adult who was a healthcare worker with PCR-confirmed SARS-CoV-2 infection or an uninfected control (not recorded which).

J is TRBJ2-7 and V is TRBV12-3 or TRBV12-4; D possibly matches TRBD1 or TRBD2 (6 bases each). The CDR3 consists of 12 residues. V shed 7 bases and J shed 5 bases, with 12 bases lying between them. The CDR3 loop is CASTLGGHEQYF. The CDR3 DNA is TGTGCCAGCACCCTAGGGGGGCACGAGCAGTACTTC.

V is TRBV4-1 and J is TRBJ2-5, with 11 bases that match TRBD2. The germline CDR1 and CDR2 sequences are MGHRA and YSYEKL. CDR3 length: 15 residues. The ends lost 5 bases at V and 5 bases at J; junction bases unmatched: 7. The CDR3 protein is CASSSSGGLVETQYF. DNA of the CDR3: TGCGCCAGCAGCTCTAGCGGGGGGCTCGTGGAGACCCAGTACTTC.

The chain uses TRBV20-1 and TRBJ2-5; possible D gene TRBD2, 5 bases. The CDR3 is made up of 13 amino acids. V was shortened by 3 bases and J by 5 bases, with 13 bases between the two germline ends. CDR1 and CDR2 (germline): DFQATT, SNEGSKA (reference sequence). The chain's CDR3 is CSASREPGETQYF. In DNA, the CDR3 is TGCAGTGCTAGTAGAGAGCCGGGGGAGACCCAGTACTTC.

This clonotype was counted ten times or more. The chain is built from TRBV19 and TRBJ2-1, with D unclear. This CDR3 has 14 residues. CDR1 LNHDA and CDR2 SQIVND come from the germline V gene (reference sequence). Trimming removed 7 bases at V and 0 bases at J, with 10 bases between. CDR3 amino acids: CASTGASSYNEQFF. The CDR3, as DNA: TGTGCCAGTACCGGCGCTAGCTCCTACAATGAGCAGTTCTTC. The whole variable domain, remainder taken from reference TRBV19 and TRBJ2-1, is DGGITQSPKYLFRKEGQNVTLSCEQNLNHDAMYWYRQDPGQGLRLIYYSQIVNDFQKGDIAEGYSVSREKKESFPLTVTSAQKNPTAFYLCASTGASSYNEQFFGPGTRLTVL.

This clonotype was detected only a few times. The CDR3 DNA sequence: TGTGCCAGTAGTAGAGTAGGAGGTGACAATGAGCAGTTCTTC. Translated, it gives CASSRVGGDNEQFF. The chain is built from TRBV19 and TRBJ2-1; D possibly corresponds to TRBD2 (5 bases). The CDR3 runs 14 residues. Germline values: CDR1 LNHDA, CDR2 SQIVND (reference sequence). Trimming took off 4 bases at V and 5 bases at J, with 12 bases between the two ends.

This clonotype was detected a few times. The chain joins TRBV12-3 or TRBV12-4 to TRBJ1-3; possible D gene TRBD1, 6 bases. This CDR3 contains 18 residues. V lost 6 bases and J lost 0, with 21 bases in between. CDR3 sequence: CASSLRRGQLASGNTIYF. The CDR3 DNA sequence: TGTGCCAGCAGCCTTCGCCGGGGGCAGTTAGCCTCTGGAAACACCATATATTTT.

Ten or more counts support this clonotype. V is TRBV7-8 and J is TRBJ1-6, with D possibly being TRBD1 (5 bases). Trimming removed 2 bases from V and 5 bases from J, with 10 bases in between. Germline V CDR1 and CDR2: SGHVS, FQNEAQ. This CDR3 contains 15 residues. CDR3 sequence reads: CASSLLGANNSPLHF. CDR3 DNA sequence: TGTGCCAGCAGCTTATTAGGGGCCAATAATTCACCCCTCCACTTT.

This clonotype was picked up a small number of times. The V and J genes are TRBV3-1 and TRBJ2-2; 9 nucleotides align to TRBD2. This CDR3 has 16 amino acids. CDR1 is LGHDT and CDR2 is YNNKEL in the germline V gene (reference sequence). The V and J ends lost 3 bases and 7 bases, in that order; junction bases with no gene match: 9. DNA for the CDR3: TGTGCCAGCAGCCAGGGACTAGCCCCGAGTGGCGGGGAGCTGTTTTTT. The encoded protein is CASSQGLAPSGGELFF.

This clonotype has more than one count but fewer than ten. The chain links TRBV6-5 to TRBJ2-3; D may be TRBD1 or TRBD2 (5 bases each). The CDR3 is 14 amino acids. Per germline, CDR1 MNHEY and CDR2 SVGAGI. V was shortened by 6 bases and J by 2 bases, with 12 bases between the two germline ends. CDR3 DNA sequence: TGTGCCAGCAGCCTGGGACCAGACACAGATACGCAGTATTTT. As protein: CASSLGPDTDTQYF.

The genes are TRBV6-2 or TRBV6-3 and TRBJ1-1; D is uncertain. V lost 5 bases and J lost 1, with 11 bases in between. The CDR3 spans 14 residues. Germline CDR1 is MNHEY and CDR2 is SVGEGT. The CDR3 here is CASSGGGRNTEAFF. The CDR3 nucleotides read TGTGCCAGCAGTGGTGGAGGTCGGAACACTGAAGCTTTCTTT.

In its sample, this clonotype was seen a few times. The chain is built from TRBV6-5 and TRBJ2-7, with 8 bases lining up with TRBD1. V shed 5 bases, J shed 3 bases, and the junction held 6 bases outside the gene matches. The CDR3 covers 14 residues. Germline loops: CDR1 MNHEY, CDR2 SVGAGI. CDR3 loop: CASSPAGQGYEQYF. The DNA for the CDR3 is TGTGCCAGCAGTCCCGCCGGACAGGGCTACGAGCAGTACTTC.

This clonotype has just a few counts. The chain carries TRBV7-9 and TRBJ2-3, with 9 nucleotides matching TRBD2. The J segment lost 3 bases and the V segment lost 5 bases, leaving 3 bases of the junction unmatched. This CDR3 has 14 amino acids. Germline CDR1 reads SEHNR; CDR2 reads FQNEAQ (reference sequence). CDR3 DNA sequence: TGTGCCAGCAGCCACAGCGGGGGGACAGATACGCAGTATTTT. Translation gives CASSHSGGTDTQYF.

This chain joins TRBV29-1 and TRBJ2-1, with D unclear. V dropped 1 base and J dropped 0 bases, with 13 bases sitting between them. The CDR3 is 16 residues long. Germline loops: CDR1 SQVTM, CDR2 ANQGSEA. The CDR3 here is CSVEVEDSSSYNEQFF. The CDR3 DNA reads as TGCAGCGTTGAAGTGGAAGACTCAAGCTCCTACAATGAGCAGTTCTTC.

A note on this clonotype: The junction and the germline gene differ at one end; a read error may be behind it. The V call is TRBV7-7, the J call TRBJ1-1, with D hard to call. This CDR3 comprises 13 residues. The germline V gene has CDR1 SSHAT and CDR2 FNYEAQ (reference sequence). CDR3 bases: TGTGCTAGCAGCTTAAACGGAGGAACTGAAGCTTTCTTT. As protein: CASSLNGGTEAFF.

This clonotype has a handful of counts. The chain combines TRBV27 with TRBJ2-1; D tentatively fits TRBD1 or TRBD2 (6 bases each). Trimming removed 0 bases from V and 9 bases from J, with 12 bases in between. In germline, CDR1 is MNHEY, CDR2 SMNVEV (reference sequence). The length of the CDR3 is 14 residues. As DNA, the CDR3 is TGTGCCAGCAGTTTATCGCCCGGGGGCCTTGAGCAGTTCTTC. Protein product: CASSLSPGGLEQFF.

The rearrangement links TRBV12-3 or TRBV12-4 to TRBJ1-6; D is perhaps TRBD1 (5 bases). Trimming took 3 bases from V and 4 from J, leaving 10 bases between them. The CDR3 length is 15 residues. DNA for the CDR3: TGTGCCAGCAGTTTCCGGGACTCGTATAATTCACCCCTCCACTTT. Translated, it gives CASSFRDSYNSPLHF.

In its sample, this clonotype was seen many times. The J gene is TRBJ2-1, the V gene TRBV2; D remains unclear. With 2 bases removed from V and 2 bases from J, the gap between germline ends came to 7 bases. The CDR3 spans 14 residues. Germline CDR1 and CDR2: SNHLY and FYNNEI. The CDR3 loop is CASSEFGAYNEQFF. The CDR3 DNA sequence: TGTGCCAGCAGTGAATTTGGAGCCTACAATGAGCAGTTCTTC.

The chain joins TRBV5-1 to TRBJ2-3; D remains ambiguous. The V gene lost 1 base and the J gene lost 5 bases, with 5 bases spanning the gap. Germline V gene lookup returns CDR1 SGHRS and CDR2 YFSETQ. The CDR3 is 12 amino acids. The chain's CDR3 is CASSLMRDTQYF. The CDR3 DNA reads TGCGCCAGCAGCTTGATGCGAGATACGCAGTATTTT.

This clonotype was recorded at least ten times. The chain carries TRBV12-3 or TRBV12-4 and TRBJ2-3; no firm D call. The CDR3 has 13 amino acids. V dropped 2 bases and J dropped 2 bases, with 5 bases sitting between them. The CDR3 is CASSLRTTDTQYF. For the CDR3, the DNA is TGTGCCAGCAGTTTAAGGACCACAGATACGCAGTATTTT.

This clonotype has just a few counts. V usage is TRBV10-3 and J usage is TRBJ2-1; D may be TRBD2 (5 bases). Germline V lookup: CDR1 ENHRY, CDR2 SYGVKD. This CDR3 comprises 17 residues. The germline V and J ends were trimmed by 4 bases and 0 bases, with 16 bases remaining between them. The CDR3 DNA sequence: TGTGCCATCAGTGCCGGACTCCCACTTTACTCCTACAATGAGCAGTTCTTC. This gives the protein CAISAGLPLYSYNEQFF.

This clonotype was seen at least ten times. CDR3 DNA: TGCGCCAGCAGCACCAGACTGACAGATACGCAGTATTTT. Protein product: CASSTRLTDTQYF. This chain uses TRBV5-1 with TRBJ2-3; D is ambiguous. The CDR3 is 13 residues long. V gave up 4 bases and J gave up 3 bases, with 9 bases separating them. Germline V gene sequence: CDR1 SGHRS, CDR2 YFSETQ.

This clonotype came up many times. The chain combines TRBV9 with TRBJ1-5; possible D gene TRBD1, 5 bases. The V and J ends lost 3 bases and 6 bases respectively, with 13 bases between them. The CDR3 consists of 14 residues. From germline, CDR1 is SGDLS and CDR2 YYNGEE. DNA of the CDR3: TGTGCCAGCAGCGCGGGGCAGGGCCCTCAGCCCCAGCATTTT. Translation: CASSAGQGPQPQHF.

This clonotype was detected many times. This chain joins TRBV12-3 or TRBV12-4 and TRBJ1-2, with D tentatively TRBD1 (5 bases). CDR3 length: 14 amino acids. The ends were cut back, 4 bases at V and 6 bases at J, with 15 bases in the middle. The CDR3 reads CASSYGATTHGYTF. The CDR3 DNA sequence: TGTGCCAGCAGTTATGGGGCTACCACGCATGGCTACACCTTC.

This rearrangement joins TRBV4-3 to TRBJ1-2, with D hard to call. The germline CDR1 and CDR2 sequences are LGHNA and YSLEER. Trimming left V 0 bases short and J 0 bases short, with 5 bases between. The CDR3 has 14 amino acids. The CDR3 spells CASSQDNANYGYTF. The DNA for the CDR3 is TGCGCCAGCAGCCAAGATAACGCTAACTATGGCTACACCTTC.

J is TRBJ2-3 and V is TRBV7-9; no definite D call. The CDR3 contains 14 residues. Trimming took 6 bases from V and 0 from J, leaving 10 bases between them. Germline CDR1 is SEHNR and CDR2 is FQNEAQ (reference sequence). This CDR3 is CASSLAHSTDTQYF. The CDR3 DNA is TGTGCCAGCAGTCTGGCCCACAGCACAGATACGCAGTATTTT.

In its sample, this clonotype was seen many times. This chain uses TRBV6-5 with TRBJ2-5, with 9 bases that match TRBD1. J lost 5 bases, V lost 10 bases, and 8 bases had no gene match. Germline V gene lookup returns CDR1 MNHEY and CDR2 SVGAGI. The CDR3 contains 13 residues. The CDR3 DNA sequence: TGTGCCACCCGAAGGACAGGGGCCGAGACCCAGTACTTC. Residues: CATRRTGAETQYF.

This clonotype has a handful of counts. The rearrangement joins TRBV5-6 to TRBJ2-3, with TRBD1 as a possible D gene (6 bases). The CDR3 contains 16 residues. Trimming stripped 4 bases from V and 0 bases from J, with 15 bases between. In germline, CDR1 is SGHDT, CDR2 YYEEEE. This chain's CDR3 is CASSTYYRASTDTQYF. The CDR3 DNA reads TGTGCCAGCAGCACCTACTACAGGGCTAGCACAGATACGCAGTATTTT.

The genes are TRBV27 and TRBJ1-2; D call uncertain. The CDR3 totals 16 residues. Trimming shortened V by 0 bases and J by 0 bases, and 11 bases separated the two germline ends. In germline, CDR1 is MNHEY, CDR2 SMNVEV (reference sequence). The CDR3 DNA reads as TGTGCCAGCAGTTTATCGGTACCGCCAGCTAACTATGGCTACACCTTC. This encodes CASSLSVPPANYGYTF.

V gene TRBV6-1 combines with J gene TRBJ2-5; no firm D call. The germline V and J ends were trimmed by 4 bases and 3 bases, with 3 bases remaining between them. Germline assignment: CDR1 MNHNS and CDR2 SASEGT. The CDR3 is made up of 11 amino acids. The CDR3 protein is CASSGKETQYF. The CDR3 region has the DNA TGTGCCAGCAGTGGAAAAGAGACCCAGTACTTC.

V is TRBV6-5 and J is TRBJ1-2; the D is unclear. Trimming pared 4 bases from V and 5 bases from J, leaving 17 bases between. CDR1 and CDR2 (germline): MNHEY, SVGAGI. This CDR3 is 15 amino acids long. This CDR3 reads CASSSGRRNFYGYTF. The CDR3 coding sequence is TGTGCCAGCAGTTCTGGGAGGAGAAATTTTTATGGCTACACCTTC.

In its sample, this clonotype was seen many times. The chain links TRBV5-1 to TRBJ2-1, with D perhaps TRBD2 (5 bases). CDR1 and CDR2 from the germline V gene are SGHRS and YFSETQ. Trimming cost V 1 base and J 0 bases, with 11 bases left between them. The CDR3 has 16 residues. The CDR3 DNA reads TGCGCCAGCAGCTTGAGTGGGAGAAGCTCCTACAATGAGCAGTTCTTC. Amino acids: CASSLSGRSSYNEQFF.

This clonotype was counted many times. The rearrangement links TRBV6-2 or TRBV6-3 to TRBJ2-7; D is perhaps TRBD1 or TRBD2 (6 bases each). Germline V lookup: CDR1 MNHEY, CDR2 SVGEGT. The length of the CDR3 is 15 residues. V gave up 7 bases and J gave up 3 bases, with 19 bases separating them. CDR3 sequence reads: CASTERRGGGYEQYF. In DNA form, the CDR3 reads TGTGCCAGCACCGAACGCCGAGGAGGGGGCTACGAGCAGTACTTC.